The 6 T cell receptor beta chains below come from one sample, sequenced in a study of T cell clonality in common variable immunodeficiency. Repertoires were generated with immunoSEQ multiplex PCR, while TCRdb's copy carries only in-frame clones and drops some. The data show some 42,000 clones, none appearing only once, with over 1.1% held by the ten largest. Sequenced material: peripheral blood mononuclear cells. The receptors come from a person aged 18-69 years in good health.

This clone was counted between two and nine times. Coverage ceases 3 residues before the CDR3 finishes, and the germline J gene fills in the end. The chain joins TRBV18 to TRBJ1-3; D might be TRBD1 (6 bases). V was shortened by 3 bases and J by 0 bases, with 9 bases between the two germline ends. The CDR3 runs 15 residues. Germline V gene sequence: CDR1 KGHSH, CDR2 LQKENI. The CDR3 loop reads CASSPQGSSGNTIYF. The covered CDR3 bases are TGTGCCAGCTCACCCCAGGGGAGCTCTGGAAACACC.

This clone occurred many times. The sequenced fragment ends 3 residues before the CDR3 boundary, so the rest is inferred from the germline J gene. The V and J genes are TRBV6-4 and TRBJ2-1, with D possibly matching TRBD1 (6 bases). Germline V lookup: CDR1 MRHNA, CDR2 SNTAGT. V lost 3 bases, J lost 0 bases, and 6 bases lay in between. The CDR3 is made up of 14 amino acids. Partial CDR3 DNA: TGTGCCAGCAGTGAGGACAGCTCCTACAATGAG. Residues: CASSEDSSYNE. The whole CDR3 protein is CASSEDSSYNEQFF.

This clone has a count of ten or more. The read halts 3 residues ahead of the CDR3 end, with the missing end drawn from the germline J gene. The chain joins TRBV20-1 to TRBJ1-2; 9 bases are a match to TRBD1. In germline, CDR1 is DFQATT, CDR2 SNEGSKA (reference sequence). The CDR3 is 15 amino acids. CDR3 DNA (partial): TGCAGTGCTACAAAAAGAGCACAGGGGGCGGAGGGC. Residues: CSATKRAQGAEG. The CDR3 in its entirety is CSATKRAQGAEGYTF.

This clone was seen many times. CDR3 residues: CASEARPGLAGSYEQYF. Incomplete CDR3 DNA: TGTGCCAGCGAGGCCCGTCCCGGACTAGCGGGATCCTACGAG. This chain connects TRBV28 to TRBJ2-7; 12 bases map to TRBD2. The read finishes 3 residues shy of the CDR3 end, and the germline J gene is used to complete it. The CDR3 has 17 residues. Germline V gene lookup returns CDR1 MDHEN and CDR2 SYDVKM. The trim removed 8 bases at V and 1 base at J, leaving 12 bases unmatched.

A remark on this clone: The read finishes 3 residues shy of the CDR3 end, and the germline J gene is used to complete it. This chain links TRBV5-1 with TRBJ1-2, with TRBD1 as a possible D gene (5 bases). The CDR3 has 16 residues. Germline CDR1 reads SGHRS; CDR2 reads YFSETQ. The CDR3 is CASSPSGGRVTYDYTF. The sequenced part of the CDR3 DNA is TGCGCCAGCAGCCCCAGTGGGGGGAGAGTCACCTACGAC.

The table lists this clone with many counts. The read falls 3 residues short of the CDR3 end, and the missing part is taken from the germline J gene. The chain uses TRBV28 and TRBJ2-2, with D tentatively TRBD2 (6 bases). CDR1 MDHEN and CDR2 SYDVKM come from the germline V gene. CDR3 length equals 15 residues. V was trimmed by 5 bases and J by 1 base, leaving 11 bases between them. CDR3 residues: CASSVGGVNTGELFF. The DNA read from the CDR3 is TGTGCCAGCAGTGTAGGAGGGGTGAACACCGGGGAG.